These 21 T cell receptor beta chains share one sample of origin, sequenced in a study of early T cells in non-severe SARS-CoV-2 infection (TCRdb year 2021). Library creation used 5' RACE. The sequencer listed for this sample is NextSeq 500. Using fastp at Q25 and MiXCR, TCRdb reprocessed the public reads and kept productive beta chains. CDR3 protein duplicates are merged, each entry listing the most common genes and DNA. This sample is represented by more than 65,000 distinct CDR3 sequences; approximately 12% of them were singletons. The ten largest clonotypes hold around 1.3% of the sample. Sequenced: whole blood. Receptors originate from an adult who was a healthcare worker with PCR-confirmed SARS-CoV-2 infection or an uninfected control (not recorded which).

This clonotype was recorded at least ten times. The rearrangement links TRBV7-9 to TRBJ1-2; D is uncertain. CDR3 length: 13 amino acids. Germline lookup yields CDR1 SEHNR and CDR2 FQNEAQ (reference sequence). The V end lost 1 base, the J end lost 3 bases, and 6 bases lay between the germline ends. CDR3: CASSLVAYYGYTF. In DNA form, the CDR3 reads TGTGCCAGCAGCTTAGTGGCCTACTATGGCTACACCTTC.

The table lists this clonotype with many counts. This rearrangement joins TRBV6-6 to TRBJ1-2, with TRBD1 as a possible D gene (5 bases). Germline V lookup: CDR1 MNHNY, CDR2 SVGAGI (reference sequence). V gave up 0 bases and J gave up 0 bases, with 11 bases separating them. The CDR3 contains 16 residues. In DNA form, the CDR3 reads TGTGCCAGCAGTTACTCCCAGGCACAGGCTAACTATGGCTACACCTTC. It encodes CASSYSQAQANYGYTF.

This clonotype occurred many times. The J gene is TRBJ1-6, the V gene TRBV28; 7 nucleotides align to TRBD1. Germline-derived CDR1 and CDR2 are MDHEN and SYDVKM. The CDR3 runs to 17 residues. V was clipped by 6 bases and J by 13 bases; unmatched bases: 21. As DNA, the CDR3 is TGTGCCAGCAGCTTCGCCGGGACAGCCTACCAAAGGAGGCCCCTCCACTTT. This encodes CASSFAGTAYQRRPLHF.

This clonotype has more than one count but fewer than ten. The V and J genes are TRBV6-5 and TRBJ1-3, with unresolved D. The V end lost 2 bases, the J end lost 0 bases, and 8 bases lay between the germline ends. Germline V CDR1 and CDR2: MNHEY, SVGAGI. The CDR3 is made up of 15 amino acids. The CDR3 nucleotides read TGTGCCAGCAGTTACGGCACGAGCTCTGGAAACACCATATATTTT. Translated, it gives CASSYGTSSGNTIYF.

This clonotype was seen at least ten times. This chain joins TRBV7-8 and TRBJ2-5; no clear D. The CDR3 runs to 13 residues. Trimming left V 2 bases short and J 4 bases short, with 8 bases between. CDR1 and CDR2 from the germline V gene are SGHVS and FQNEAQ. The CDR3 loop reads CASSLFWGETQYF. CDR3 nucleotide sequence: TGTGCCAGCAGCTTATTTTGGGGAGAGACCCAGTACTTC.

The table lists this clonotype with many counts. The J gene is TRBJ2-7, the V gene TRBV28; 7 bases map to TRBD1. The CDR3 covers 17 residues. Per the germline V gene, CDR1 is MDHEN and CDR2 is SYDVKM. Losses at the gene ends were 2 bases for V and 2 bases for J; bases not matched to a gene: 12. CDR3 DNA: TGTGCCAGCAGTTTACCCCTTCGGACAGGCGTCCCCTACGAGCAGTACTTC. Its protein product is CASSLPLRTGVPYEQYF. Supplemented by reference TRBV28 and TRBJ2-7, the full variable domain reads DVKVTQSSRYLVKRTGEKVFLECVQDMDHENMFWYRQDPGLGLRLIYFSYDVKMKEKGDIPEGYSVSREKKERFSLILESASTNQTSMYLCASSLPLRTGVPYEQYFGPGTRLTVT.

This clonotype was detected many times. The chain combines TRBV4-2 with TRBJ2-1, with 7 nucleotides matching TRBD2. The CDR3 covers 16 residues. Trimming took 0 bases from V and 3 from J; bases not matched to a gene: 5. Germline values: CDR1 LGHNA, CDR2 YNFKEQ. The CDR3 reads CASSQDGASGYNEQFF. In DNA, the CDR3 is TGTGCCAGCAGCCAAGATGGGGCTAGCGGCTACAATGAGCAGTTCTTC.

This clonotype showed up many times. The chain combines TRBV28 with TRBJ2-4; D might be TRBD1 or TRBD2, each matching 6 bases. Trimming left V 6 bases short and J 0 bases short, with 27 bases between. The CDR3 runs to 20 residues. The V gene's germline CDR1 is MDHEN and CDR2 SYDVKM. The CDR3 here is CASSYTTGGPRGIAKNIQYF. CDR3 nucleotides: TGTGCCAGCAGCTATACTACTGGGGGGCCCCGGGGGATAGCCAAAAACATTCAGTACTTC.

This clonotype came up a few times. CDR3 protein: CAWSVSHGYTF. In DNA form, the CDR3 reads TGTGCCTGGAGTGTATCACATGGCTACACCTTC. The V gene is TRBV30, the J gene TRBJ1-2; D gene uncertain. The ends were cut back, 0 bases at V and 6 bases at J, with 5 bases in the middle. This CDR3 has 11 residues. CDR1 and CDR2 from the germline V gene are GTSNPN and SVGIG (reference sequence).

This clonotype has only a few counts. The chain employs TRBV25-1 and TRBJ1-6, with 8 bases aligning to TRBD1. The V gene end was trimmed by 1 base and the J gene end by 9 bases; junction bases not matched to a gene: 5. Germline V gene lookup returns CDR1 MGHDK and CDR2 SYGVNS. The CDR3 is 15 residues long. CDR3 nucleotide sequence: TGTGCCAGCAGTGAATCCAGGGGGCGGAGTTCACCCCTCCACTTT. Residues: CASSESRGRSSPLHF. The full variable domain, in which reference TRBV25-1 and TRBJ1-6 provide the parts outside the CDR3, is EADIYQTPRYLVIGTGKKITLECSQTMGHDKMYWYQQDPGMELHLIHYSYGVNSTEKGDLSSESTVSRIRTEHFPLTLESARPSHTSQYLCASSESRGRSSPLHFGNGTRLTVT.

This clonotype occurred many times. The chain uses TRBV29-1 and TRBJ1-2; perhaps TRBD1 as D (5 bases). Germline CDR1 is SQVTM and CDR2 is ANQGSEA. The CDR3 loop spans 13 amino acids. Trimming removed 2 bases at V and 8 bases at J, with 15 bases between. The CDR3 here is CSVESAGKGGYTF. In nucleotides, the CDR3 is TGCAGCGTTGAATCTGCAGGGAAGGGGGGCTACACCTTC. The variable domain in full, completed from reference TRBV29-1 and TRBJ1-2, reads SAVISQKPSRDICQRGTSLTIQCQVDSQVTMMFWYRQQPGQSLTLIATANQGSEATYESGFVIDKFPISRPNLTFSTLTVSNMSPEDSSIYLCSVESAGKGGYTFGSGTRLTVV.

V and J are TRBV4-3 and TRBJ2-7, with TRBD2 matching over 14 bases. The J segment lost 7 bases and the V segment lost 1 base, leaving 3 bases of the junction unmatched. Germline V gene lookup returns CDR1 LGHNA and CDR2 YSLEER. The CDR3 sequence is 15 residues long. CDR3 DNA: TGCGCCAGCAGCCAAGGACGACTAGCGGGAGGGGAGCAGTACTTC. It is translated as CASSQGRLAGGEQYF.

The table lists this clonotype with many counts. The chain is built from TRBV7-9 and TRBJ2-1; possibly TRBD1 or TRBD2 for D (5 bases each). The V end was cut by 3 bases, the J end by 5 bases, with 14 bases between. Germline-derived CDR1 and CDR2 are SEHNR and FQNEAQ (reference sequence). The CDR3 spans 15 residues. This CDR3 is CASSFDRDANNEQFF. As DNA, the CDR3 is TGTGCCAGCAGCTTCGACCGGGACGCCAACAATGAGCAGTTCTTC.

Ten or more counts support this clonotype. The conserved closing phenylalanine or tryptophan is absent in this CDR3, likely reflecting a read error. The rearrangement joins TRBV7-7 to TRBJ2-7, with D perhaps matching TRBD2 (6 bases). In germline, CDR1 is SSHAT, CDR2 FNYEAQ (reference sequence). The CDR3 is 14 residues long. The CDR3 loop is CASSLSREKGEQYL. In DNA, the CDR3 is TGTGCTAGCAGCCTGAGCCGGGAGAAGGGGGAGCAGTACCTC.

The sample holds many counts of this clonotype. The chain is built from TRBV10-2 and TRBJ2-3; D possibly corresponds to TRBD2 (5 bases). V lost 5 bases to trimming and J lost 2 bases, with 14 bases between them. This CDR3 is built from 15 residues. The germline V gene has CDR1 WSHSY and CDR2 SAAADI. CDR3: CASSTFAGTTDTQYF. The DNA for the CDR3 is TGCGCCAGCAGTACTTTTGCGGGTACCACAGATACGCAGTATTTT.

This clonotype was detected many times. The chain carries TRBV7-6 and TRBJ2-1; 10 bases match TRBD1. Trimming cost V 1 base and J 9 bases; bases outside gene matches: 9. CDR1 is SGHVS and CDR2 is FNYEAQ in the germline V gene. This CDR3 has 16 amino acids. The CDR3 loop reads CASSLERQGAHSEQFF. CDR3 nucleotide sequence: TGTGCCAGCAGCTTAGAGCGACAGGGGGCGCATAGTGAGCAGTTCTTC. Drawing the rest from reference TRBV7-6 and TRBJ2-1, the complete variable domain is GAGVSQSPRYKVTKRGQDVALRCDPISGHVSLYWYRQALGQGPEFLTYFNYEAQQDKSGLPNDRFSAERPEGSISTLTIQRTEQRDSAMYRCASSLERQGAHSEQFFGPGTRLTVL.

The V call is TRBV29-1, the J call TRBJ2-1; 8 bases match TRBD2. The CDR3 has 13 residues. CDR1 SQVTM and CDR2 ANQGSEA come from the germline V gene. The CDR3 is CSQRESSYNEQFF. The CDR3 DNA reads TGCAGTCAGCGGGAGAGCTCCTACAATGAGCAGTTCTTC.

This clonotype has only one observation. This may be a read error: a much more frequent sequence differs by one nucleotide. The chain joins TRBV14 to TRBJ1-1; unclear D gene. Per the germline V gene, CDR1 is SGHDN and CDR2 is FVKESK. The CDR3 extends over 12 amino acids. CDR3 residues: CTSSQDQREAFF. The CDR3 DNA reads TGTACCAGCAGCCAAGATCAGAGAGAAGCTTTCTTT. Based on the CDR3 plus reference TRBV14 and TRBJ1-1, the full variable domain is EAGVTQFPSHSVIEKGQTVTLRCDPISGHDNLYWYRRVMGKEIKFLLHFVKESKQDESGMPNNRFLAERTGGTYSTLKVQPAELEDSGVYFCTSSQDQREAFFGQGTRLTVV.

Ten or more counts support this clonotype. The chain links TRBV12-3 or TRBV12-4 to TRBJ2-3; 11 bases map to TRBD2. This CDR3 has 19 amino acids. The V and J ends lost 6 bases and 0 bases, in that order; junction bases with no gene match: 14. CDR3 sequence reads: CASSPPLAGGPSSTDTQYF. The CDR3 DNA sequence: TGTGCCAGCAGCCCTCCCCTAGCGGGGGGCCCATCTAGCACAGATACGCAGTATTTT.

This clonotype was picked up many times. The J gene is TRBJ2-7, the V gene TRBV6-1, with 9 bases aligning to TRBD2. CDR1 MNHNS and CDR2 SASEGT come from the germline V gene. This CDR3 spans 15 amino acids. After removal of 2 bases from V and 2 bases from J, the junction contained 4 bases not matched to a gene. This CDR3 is CASSEWGTSPYEQYF. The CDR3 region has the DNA TGTGCCAGCAGTGAATGGGGGACTAGCCCCTACGAGCAGTACTTC.

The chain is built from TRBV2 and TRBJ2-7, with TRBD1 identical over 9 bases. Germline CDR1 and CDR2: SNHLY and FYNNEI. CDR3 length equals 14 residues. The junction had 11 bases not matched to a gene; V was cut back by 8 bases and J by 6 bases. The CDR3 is CASFQDRGTCEQYF. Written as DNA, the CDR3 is TGTGCCAGCTTCCAGGACAGGGGAACCTGCGAGCAGTACTTC.